The 27 T cell receptor beta chains given below trace back to one sample, sequenced in a study of regulatory T cells in long-lasting Graves disease. Building of the TCR beta libraries involved iRepertoire HTBI primers and Arm-PCR of CDR3 regions. TCRdb re-called the multiplex PCR reads through MiXCR, storing one row per CDR3 protein. The sample lists about 240,000 distinct CDR3 sequences; around 20% were seen once. Time point denoted: newly diagnosed GD, antithyroid drugs for less than 3 months. PBMCs were the source of the RNA used for TCR sequencing. The sequencing used peripheral blood mononuclear cells (PBMCs), collected at new diagnosis, from a patient treated with antithyroid drugs. These receptors all come from a female donor with Graves disease.

The table lists this clonotype with many counts. The rearrangement uses TRBV5-1 and TRBJ2-3; 11 bases map to TRBD2. Trimming cost V 1 base and J 3 bases; bases outside gene matches: 7. CDR3 length: 17 residues. Germline CDR1 SGHRS, CDR2 YFSETQ. CDR3 in amino acids: CASSLTTSGDYTDTQYF. For the CDR3, the DNA is TGCGCCAGCAGCTTGACGACTAGCGGGGATTATACAGATACGCAGTATTTT.

The DNA for the CDR3 is TGTGCCAGCAGGGGCGCTGCCGGGACTGAAGCTTTCTTT. Translation: CASRGAAGTEAFF. J is TRBJ1-1 and V is TRBV27; no definite D call. Trimming cost V 6 bases and J 5 bases, with 13 bases left between them. Germline assignment: CDR1 MNHEY and CDR2 SMNVEV (reference sequence). The CDR3 length is 13 residues.

The table lists this clonotype with many counts. The rearrangement links TRBV2 to TRBJ1-1; 10 bases agree with TRBD1. CDR1 SNHLY and CDR2 FYNNEI come from the germline V gene. V lost 8 bases to trimming and J lost 10 bases; unmatched junction nucleotides: 7. CDR3 length equals 12 residues. In nucleotides, the CDR3 is TGTGCCAGCGGCCGACAGGGGGCTTCAGCTTTCTTT. Translating it yields CASGRQGASAFF.

In the case of this clonotype: One base separates it from a far larger clone, so it is likely a read error. The chain recombines TRBV28 with TRBJ2-2; D ambiguous. V gave up 6 bases and J gave up 3 bases, with 2 bases separating them. Germline CDR1 is MDHEN and CDR2 is SYDVKM. This CDR3 is built from 11 residues. CDR3 nucleotide sequence: TGTGCCAGCAGGGACACCGGGGAGCTGTTTTTT. Protein: CASRDTGELFF.

This clonotype was picked up many times. The chain has TRBV6-2 or TRBV6-3 and TRBJ2-1, with 8 bases matching TRBD2. V dropped 2 bases and J dropped 6; count of bases not matched to a gene: 12. Germline-derived CDR1 and CDR2 are MNHEY and SVGEGT. CDR3 size: 17 residues. CDR3 nucleotide sequence: TGTGCCAGCAGTTACCCGAGTAACAGCGGGAGCTTCAATGAGCAGTTCTTC. Translating it yields CASSYPSNSGSFNEQFF.

In this sample, this clonotype turned up many times. The V and J genes are TRBV7-9 and TRBJ2-2; 10 positions match TRBD2. This CDR3 has 16 residues. Germline assignment: CDR1 SEHNR and CDR2 FQNEAQ (reference sequence). With 5 bases clipped from V and 1 base from J, the junction kept 4 bases outside the gene matches. CDR3 DNA sequence: TGTGCCAGCAGCGCAGGGACTAGCGAGAACACCGGGGAGCTGTTTTTT. This codes for CASSAGTSENTGELFF.

The table lists this clonotype with a few counts. This chain uses TRBV11-2 with TRBJ2-6, with no clear D. Germline V gene data show CDR1 as SGHAT and CDR2 as FQNNGV. V gave up 7 bases and J gave up 4 bases, with 26 bases separating them. The length of the CDR3 is 19 residues. CDR3 bases: TGTGCCAGCACCCACATGGGGAAGGCTTCTAGACGAGGGGCCAACGTCCTGACTTTC. This gives the protein CASTHMGKASRRGANVLTF.

This clonotype was recorded many times. The chain uses TRBV6-5 and TRBJ1-1, with D unclear. Germline CDR1 and CDR2: MNHEY and SVGAGI. There are 18 residues in the CDR3. Deletions cut 2 bases from V and 0 bases from J, with 19 bases between. The CDR3 loop is CASSYATHLDVVNTEAFF. The CDR3 DNA follows: TGTGCCAGCAGTTACGCGACCCACCTAGACGTGGTGAACACTGAAGCTTTCTTT.

This clonotype came up many times. The chain has TRBV6-2 or TRBV6-3 and TRBJ2-7, with a possible D match to TRBD2 (5 bases). Per the germline V gene, CDR1 is MNHEY and CDR2 is SVGEGT. CDR3 length equals 14 residues. Trimming pared 5 bases from V and 3 bases from J, leaving 14 bases between. The CDR3 bases are TGTGCCAGCAGTCCGGGAAACATCCTCTACGAGCAGTACTTC. The encoded protein is CASSPGNILYEQYF.

The table lists this clonotype with many counts. The chain uses TRBV6-5 and TRBJ2-6; D might be TRBD1 (6 bases). This CDR3 is 17 amino acids long. Germline V gene sequence: CDR1 MNHEY, CDR2 SVGAGI. Trimming removed 4 bases from V and 1 base from J, with 14 bases in between. CDR3 DNA sequence: TGTGCCAGCAGTTCGGACAGATTCACGTCTGGGGCCAACGTCCTGACTTTC. The encoded protein is CASSSDRFTSGANVLTF.

Ten or more counts support this clonotype. This chain joins TRBV20-1 and TRBJ2-7, with D uncertain. Germline assignment: CDR1 DFQATT and CDR2 SNEGSKA (reference sequence). CDR3 length: 12 amino acids. Trimming took 0 bases from V and 5 from J, leaving 8 bases between them. In nucleotides, the CDR3 is TGCAGTGCTAGAGATCTAAGGAACGAGCAGTACTTC. Its translation is CSARDLRNEQYF.

This clonotype was observed many times. The chain couples TRBV7-8 to TRBJ1-6, with D perhaps TRBD1 (6 bases). CDR3 size: 15 residues. Germline CDR1 SGHVS, CDR2 FQNEAQ. Trimming left V 3 bases short and J 9 bases short, with 15 bases between. The CDR3 reads CASSLGAGNRSPLHF. CDR3 sequence (DNA): TGTGCCAGCAGCTTGGGGGCAGGTAATCGTTCACCCCTCCACTTT. The whole variable domain, filled in from reference TRBV7-8 and TRBJ1-6, reads GAGVSQSPRYKVAKRGQDVALRCDPISGHVSLFWYQQALGQGPEFLTYFQNEAQLDKSGLPSDRFFAERPEGSVSTLKIQRTQQEDSAVYLCASSLGAGNRSPLHFGNGTRLTVT.

This clonotype has only a few counts. The chain combines TRBV30 with TRBJ2-1; 11 bases align to TRBD1. Germline trimming cut 2 bases from V and 0 bases from J; bases unmatched to any gene: 12. The CDR3 contains 19 residues. Germline V gene lookup returns CDR1 GTSNPN and CDR2 SVGIG (reference sequence). The CDR3 here is CAWSKGQGAPFSSYNEQFF. DNA for the CDR3: TGTGCCTGGAGTAAAGGACAGGGGGCTCCTTTCAGCTCCTACAATGAGCAGTTCTTC.

This clonotype appeared a single time. A far larger clone differs by one base, so this is likely a read error. The V call is TRBV12-3 or TRBV12-4, the J call TRBJ2-3; TRBD1 agrees at 9 bases. The CDR3 extends over 16 amino acids. The CDR3 region has the DNA TGTGCCAGCTCACCACCGGGACAGGGCGGCACAGATACGCGGTATTTT. This codes for CASSPPGQGGTDTRYF.

Turning to this clonotype: A read error is possible here, since a much larger clone lies one base away. The rearrangement joins TRBV20-1 to TRBJ2-3, with 8 bases matching TRBD2. Germline V lookup: CDR1 DFQATT, CDR2 SNEGSKA (reference sequence). Losses at the gene ends were 3 bases for V and 7 bases for J; bases not matched to a gene: 15. This CDR3 contains 16 residues. CDR3 amino acids: CSASPSSGGIANTQYF. CDR3 nucleotides: TGCAGTGCTAGCCCCAGCAGCGGGGGAATAGCAAATACGCAGTATTTT.

This clonotype has ten or more counts. This chain joins TRBV7-6 and TRBJ2-7; D may be TRBD1 or TRBD2 (5 bases each). Germline V gene sequence: CDR1 SGHVS, CDR2 FNYEAQ. The CDR3 length is 16 residues. V lost 0 bases and J lost 3, with 15 bases in between. This chain's CDR3 is CASSLAVATDHYEQYF. The CDR3 DNA reads TGTGCCAGCAGCTTAGCAGTAGCGACAGACCACTACGAGCAGTACTTC.

There are many counts of this clonotype. As DNA, the CDR3 is TGTGCCACCAGCAGTTGGGACGGCGCCTACGAGCAGTACTTC. It yields the protein CATSSWDGAYEQYF. The rearrangement links TRBV15 to TRBJ2-7, with D perhaps given as TRBD1 or TRBD2 (5 bases each). Germline V gene lookup returns CDR1 LNHNV and CDR2 YYDKDF (reference sequence). CDR3 length equals 14 residues. Trimming pared 3 bases from V and 2 bases from J, leaving 11 bases between.

The table lists this clonotype with a few counts. V and J are TRBV6-1 and TRBJ1-4; D uncertain. CDR1 MNHNS and CDR2 SASEGT come from the germline V gene. CDR3 length: 14 amino acids. With 6 bases removed from V and 5 bases from J, the gap between germline ends came to 13 bases. Here the CDR3 reads CASSSLLANEKLFF. CDR3 in DNA: TGTGCCAGCAGCTCGTTGCTAGCAAATGAAAAACTGTTTTTT.

This clonotype was counted ten times or more. The chain has TRBV3-1 and TRBJ2-5; possibly TRBD1 for D (5 bases). Trimming pared 4 bases from V and 5 bases from J, leaving 8 bases between. CDR3 length equals 12 residues. Germline CDR1 LGHDT, CDR2 YNNKEL (reference sequence). CDR3 in amino acids: CASSPTVETQYF. The CDR3 DNA is TGTGCCAGCAGCCCGACAGTGGAGACCCAGTACTTC.

This clonotype occurred many times. This chain uses TRBV7-2 with TRBJ2-5; no definite D call. The CDR3 loop spans 16 amino acids. V lost 1 base and J lost 1, with 13 bases in between. Germline CDR1 reads SGHTA; CDR2 reads FQGNSA. The chain's CDR3 is CASSLGLISSQETQYF. The CDR3, as DNA: TGTGCCAGCAGCTTAGGGCTCATATCGTCCCAAGAGACCCAGTACTTC.

This clonotype has at least ten counts. This chain joins TRBV18 and TRBJ2-3; D gene ambiguous. This CDR3 has 16 residues. V was pared by 0 bases and J by 1 base, with 11 bases between. CDR1 and CDR2 from the germline V gene are KGHSH and LQKENI. Here the CDR3 reads CASSPPVGGGTDTQYF. The DNA of the CDR3 is TGTGCCAGCTCACCACCGGTGGGCGGAGGCACAGATACGCAGTATTTT.

This chain links TRBV7-8 with TRBJ2-3; weak D call: TRBD1 (6 bases). V shed 4 bases and J shed 0 bases, with 17 bases lying between them. Germline V lookup: CDR1 SGHVS, CDR2 FQNEAQ. The CDR3 totals 17 residues. Here the CDR3 reads CASSSQIQGTSTDTQYF. In nucleotides, the CDR3 is TGTGCCAGCAGCTCCCAGATACAGGGAACTAGCACAGATACGCAGTATTTT. The whole variable domain, filled in from reference TRBV7-8 and TRBJ2-3, reads GAGVSQSPRYKVAKRGQDVALRCDPISGHVSLFWYQQALGQGPEFLTYFQNEAQLDKSGLPSDRFFAERPEGSVSTLKIQRTQQEDSAVYLCASSSQIQGTSTDTQYFGPGTRLTVL.

The genes are TRBV6-1 and TRBJ1-5; TRBD1 is a possible D gene (6 bases). This CDR3 spans 16 amino acids. Trimming shortened V by 6 bases and J by 2 bases, and 17 bases separated the two germline ends. The germline CDR1 and CDR2 sequences are MNHNS and SASEGT. CDR3 residues: CASRQGGAEGNQPQHF. CDR3 DNA sequence: TGTGCCAGCAGGCAAGGGGGGGCTGAGGGCAATCAGCCCCAGCATTTT.

This clonotype came up many times. This chain connects TRBV12-3 or TRBV12-4 to TRBJ2-5, with D maybe TRBD1 (5 bases). The CDR3 is made up of 12 amino acids. The V end was cut by 6 bases, the J end by 5 bases, with 10 bases between. CDR3 region: CASRANRETQYF. In nucleotides, the CDR3 is TGTGCCAGCAGGGCCAACAGGGAGACCCAGTACTTC.

The sample holds many counts of this clonotype. The chain is built from TRBV5-1 and TRBJ1-2; D gene uncertain. This CDR3 contains 13 residues. Trimming cost V 1 base and J 8 bases, with 12 bases left between them. CDR1 and CDR2 from the germline V gene are SGHRS and YFSETQ. The CDR3 DNA is TGCGCCAGCAGCTTGCCGGGGAATGCGGGCTACACCTTC. Amino acids: CASSLPGNAGYTF.

This clonotype has a count of ten or more. The chain joins TRBV19 to TRBJ2-7, with 9 bases fitting TRBD1. From germline, CDR1 is LNHDA and CDR2 SQIVND (reference sequence). V lost 6 bases, J lost 5 bases, and 11 bases stayed unmatched. The CDR3 runs to 15 residues. As DNA, the CDR3 is TGTGCCAGTAGCCGGAGGACAGGGGACACTGACGAGCAGTACTTC. Amino acids: CASSRRTGDTDEQYF.

This clonotype was recorded at least ten times. V usage is TRBV7-3 and J usage is TRBJ1-1; D remains ambiguous. CDR1 SGHTA and CDR2 FQGTGA come from the germline V gene. There are 12 residues in the CDR3. Between the trimmed V and J ends, which lost 5 bases and 10 bases, there was a span of 14 bases. CDR3 DNA sequence: TGTGCCAGCAGCCTCACGGTTATGTTAGCTTTCTTT. It encodes CASSLTVMLAFF.